These 20 T cell receptor beta chains were sequenced from one sample in a study of graft-versus-host responses after intestinal transplantation. The data were produced by immunoSEQ multiplex PCR, yet TCRdb's version contains in-frame clones alone and is incomplete. The sample has 13,000 or so clones, approximately 84% seen once. The source material was PBMCs, sampled after intestinal transplantation. The receptors derive from a human patient who received an intestinal transplant, so some T cells may come from the graft donor.

V usage is TRBV9 and J usage is TRBJ2-7, with 7 bases that match TRBD2. The germline V gene has CDR1 SGDLS and CDR2 YYNGEE. V lost 1 base and J lost 2; bases outside the gene matches: 3. The CDR3 has 14 residues. This CDR3 is CASSVSGTPYEQYF. The CDR3 DNA reads as TGTGCCAGCAGCGTAAGCGGGACTCCCTACGAGCAGTACTTC.

This clone was found a few times. At one boundary the junction diverges from the germline segment, which might be a read error. The chain recombines TRBV7-7 with TRBJ2-5; D possibly corresponds to TRBD2 (5 bases). CDR3 length: 15 amino acids. Germline lookup yields CDR1 SSHAT and CDR2 FNYEAQ (reference sequence). CDR3 loop: CASSLDGSPGETQYF. The CDR3 nucleotides are TGTGCTAGCAGCTTAGACGGGTCCCCGGGGGAGACCCAGTACTTC.

The chain employs TRBV5-1 and TRBJ2-3; TRBD2 agrees at 9 bases. CDR1 is SGHRS and CDR2 is YFSETQ in the germline V gene. The J segment lost 5 bases and the V segment lost 0 bases, leaving 7 bases of the junction unmatched. The CDR3 loop spans 16 amino acids. CDR3 nucleotides: TGCGCCAGCAGCTTGGGTCTAGCGGGGAGGGGAGATACGCAGTATTTT. Its protein is CASSLGLAGRGDTQYF.

The chain combines TRBV4-2 with TRBJ1-4; TRBD1 is a possible D gene (5 bases). The CDR3 covers 15 residues. V gave up 0 bases and J gave up 8 bases, with 13 bases separating them. Germline V gives CDR1 LGHNA, CDR2 YNFKEQ. The CDR3 loop is CASSQDIGASEKLFF. CDR3 nucleotides: TGTGCCAGCAGCCAAGATATTGGGGCAAGCGAAAAACTGTTTTTT.

This chain joins TRBV19 and TRBJ2-5; TRBD1 aligns across 7 bases. The CDR3 contains 16 residues. Germline CDR1 reads LNHDA; CDR2 reads SQIVND (reference sequence). J gave up 5 bases and V 4 bases, and 13 bases lay outside the gene matches. CDR3 sequence reads: CASSTPTGSGWETQYF. In nucleotides, the CDR3 is TGTGCCAGTAGTACCCCGACAGGGTCGGGATGGGAGACCCAGTACTTC.

The V call is TRBV19, the J call TRBJ1-1, with D unresolved. Germline V gives CDR1 LNHDA, CDR2 SQIVND (reference sequence). The CDR3 is 14 amino acids. Trimming removed 3 bases from V and 0 bases from J, with 8 bases in between. The CDR3 DNA sequence: TGTGCCAGTAGTATTGGAGCGATGAACACTGAAGCTTTCTTT. Translated, it gives CASSIGAMNTEAFF.

This chain connects TRBV27 to TRBJ2-7, with D maybe TRBD1 (5 bases). Germline V gives CDR1 MNHEY, CDR2 SMNVEV (reference sequence). V gave up 8 bases and J gave up 4 bases, with 9 bases separating them. The length of the CDR3 is 11 residues. The CDR3 spells CASGRVYEQYF. The DNA for the CDR3 is TGTGCCAGCGGCAGGGTATACGAGCAGTACTTC.

This clone was counted only a few times. J is TRBJ2-7 and V is TRBV5-1; D perhaps matches TRBD1 (6 bases). The CDR3 contains 12 residues. CDR1 and CDR2 (germline): SGHRS, YFSETQ. Trimming left V 0 bases short and J 13 bases short, with 14 bases between. The CDR3 DNA is TGCGCCAGCAGCTTGGACGGGCAGGGGCCCTACTTC. This encodes CASSLDGQGPYF.

This clone has only one observation. The V gene is TRBV7-8, the J gene TRBJ2-5; 9 positions agree with TRBD2. This CDR3 region has 15 residues. Trimming removed 0 bases from V and 3 bases from J; junction bases left unmatched: 2. The V gene's germline CDR1 is SGHVS and CDR2 FQNEAQ. CDR3 DNA: TGTGCCAGCAGCTTAGCGGGACTAGCCAAAGAGACCCAGTACTTC. Amino acids: CASSLAGLAKETQYF.

J is TRBJ2-7 and V is TRBV7-2; D unclear. This CDR3 has 13 residues. The ends were cut back, 1 base at V and 7 bases at J, with 11 bases in the middle. The germline gives CDR1 SGHTA, CDR2 FQGNSA. The CDR3 DNA is TGTGCCAGCAGCTTAGATGGGGTCGGAGAGCAGTACTTC. Its protein product is CASSLDGVGEQYF.

V and J are TRBV11-2 and TRBJ2-7; 8 nucleotides line up with TRBD2. V gave up 5 bases and J gave up 1 base; unmatched junction bases: 13. This CDR3 comprises 17 residues. Germline lookup yields CDR1 SGHAT and CDR2 FQNNGV. The CDR3 protein is CASSRSRGREASYEQYF. CDR3 nucleotides: TGTGCCAGCAGCCGGAGCCGTGGGCGGGAGGCATCCTACGAGCAGTACTTC.

The chain couples TRBV27 to TRBJ2-1; TRBD2 agrees at 10 bases. This CDR3 region has 19 residues. The germline V gene encodes CDR1 MNHEY and CDR2 SMNVEV (reference sequence). V shed 5 bases and J 2 bases; nucleotides not matched to a gene: 15. CDR3 residues: CASSLSPPSGSHPYNEQFF. The CDR3, as DNA: TGTGCCAGCAGTCTTTCCCCGCCTAGCGGGAGTCATCCCTACAATGAGCAGTTCTTC.

The chain uses TRBV6-6 and TRBJ2-2, with unresolved D. This CDR3 spans 15 amino acids. The V end lost 2 bases, the J end lost 3 bases, and 10 bases lay between the germline ends. The germline gives CDR1 MNHNY, CDR2 SVGAGI (reference sequence). The CDR3 region has the DNA TGTGCCAGCAGTTACGCTCGCATAGACACCGGGGAGCTGTTTTTT. It translates to CASSYARIDTGELFF.

The chain carries TRBV7-3 and TRBJ1-2; a possible D gene is TRBD1 (5 bases). V was shortened by 0 bases and J by 8 bases, with 10 bases between the two germline ends. Germline V gene data show CDR1 as SGHTA and CDR2 as FQGTGA. The CDR3 runs 13 residues. CDR3 sequence: CASSLTQGGGYTF. CDR3 sequence (DNA): TGTGCCAGCAGCTTAACGCAGGGCGGGGGCTACACCTTC.

The rearrangement uses TRBV9 and TRBJ2-3; 14 bases are shared with TRBD2. V shed 4 bases, J shed 1 base, and the junction held 14 bases outside the gene matches. Germline values: CDR1 SGDLS, CDR2 YYNGEE. The length of the CDR3 is 20 residues. CDR3 region: CASSPRMTSGRAPGTDTQYF. The CDR3 DNA reads as TGTGCCAGCAGCCCCCGAATGACTAGCGGGAGGGCCCCTGGCACAGATACGCAGTATTTT.

The chain joins TRBV11-3 to TRBJ2-2, with 8 bases aligning to TRBD1. This CDR3 is 15 amino acids long. With 5 bases clipped from V and 5 bases from J, the junction kept 7 bases outside the gene matches. CDR1 is SGHNT, CDR2 YENEEA, per germline. CDR3 sequence reads: CASSPRQGPTGELFF. The CDR3 nucleotides read TGTGCCAGCAGCCCCCGACAGGGGCCGACCGGGGAGCTGTTTTTT.

The J gene is TRBJ2-1, the V gene TRBV9, with a weak D call TRBD2 (6 bases). V lost 1 base to trimming and J lost 7 bases, with 9 bases between them. CDR1 is SGDLS and CDR2 is YYNGEE in the germline V gene. The CDR3 extends over 13 amino acids. The CDR3 DNA is TGTGCCAGCAGCGTATGGAGCGGGAATGAGCAGTTCTTC. Its protein product is CASSVWSGNEQFF.

This chain joins TRBV2 and TRBJ2-7; D is ambiguous. Between the trimmed V and J ends, which lost 3 bases and 1 base, there was a span of 4 bases. CDR3 size: 12 residues. Germline CDR1 reads SNHLY; CDR2 reads FYNNEI. The CDR3 DNA sequence: TGTGCCAGCAGTGACAGTTCCTACGAGCAGTACTTC. This translates into CASSDSSYEQYF.

The chain has TRBV6-1 and TRBJ2-7, with D uncertain. The CDR3 contains 12 residues. V lost 8 bases and J 0 bases, leaving 8 bases between the germline ends. Germline lookup yields CDR1 MNHNS and CDR2 SASEGT. The chain's CDR3 is CASYLFSYEQYF. CDR3 nucleotides: TGTGCCAGCTACCTGTTCTCCTACGAGCAGTACTTC.

This clone has just one count. Germline and junction disagree at one end, which may indicate a read error. V usage is TRBV5-1 and J usage is TRBJ2-3; 9 bases line up with TRBD1. This CDR3 is built from 14 residues. CDR1 is SGHRS and CDR2 is YFSETQ in the germline V gene. This CDR3 is CAGSLGTGTDTQYF. The DNA of the CDR3 is TGCGCCGGCAGCTTGGGGACAGGGACAGATACGCAGTATTTT.